This T cell receptor (beta chain) originates from a study of CD8 T cells in Susac syndrome. The controls, all healthy donors, were matched for age and sex. Bulk CD8+ and CD4+ cells came from magnetic negative isolation; CD8+ TEMRA by FACS. CDR1 and CDR2 from the germline V gene are LGHDT and YNNKEL (reference sequence). Trimming took 0 bases from V and 6 from J; bases not matched to a gene: 4. The CDR3 extends over 16 amino acids. cDNA came from roughly 0.53 to 1 ug RNA primed by random hexamers. Via MiXCR, TCRdb re-called the immunoSEQ multiplex PCR reads, giving one row per CDR3 protein. This table holds around 80,000 distinct CDR3 sequences, approximately 94% found once.

The clonotype comes from a human donor in good health. The sequenced material came from CD8+ T cells from PBMCs. The genes are TRBV3-1 and TRBJ2-3, with TRBD2 matching 12 bases. CDR3 protein: CASSQDLAGGPDTQYF. In DNA form, the CDR3 reads TGTGCCAGCAGCCAAGACCTAGCGGGAGGGCCGGATACGCAGTATTTT.